This TCR beta chain originates from a study of beta chain features in type 1 diabetes. Overall study context: What patients shared with healthy donors was a similar profile of age, gender and cell yields. Study results and caveats: Type 1 diabetes patients had TCRB CDR3s that were shorter (moderately but significantly so) in all four CD4+ subsets. A greater similarity of naive, central memory and Treg TCRB repertoires was seen among patients than among healthy donors. Fewer insertions but more deletions were seen at VDJ junctions in type 1 diabetes patients.

Per the germline V gene, CDR1 is MDHEN and CDR2 is SYDVKM. CDR3 size: 15 residues. With 6 bases removed from V and 3 bases from J, the gap between germline ends came to 14 bases. Researchers reported sorting CD4+ naive, central memory, regulatory and stem cell-like memory cells via CD45RO/CCR7/CD25/CD127/CD95/CD27. This clone turned up a few times. Its antigen is not identified. Sequenced material consisted of expressed TCRB transcripts (all of the isolated RNA was reverse transcribed). Only in-frame clones appear in the TCRdb table, and some are missing; sequencing was by immunoSEQ multiplex PCR. The sample yields hundreds of thousands of clones, around 15% seen once.

This TCR derives from a man aged 18 to 29 with type 1 diabetes. The sample taken for sequencing was naive CD4+ T cells from blood. The V call is TRBV28, the J call TRBJ2-2, with a weak D call TRBD2 (5 bases). CDR3 loop: CASRVPSGDTGELFF. The CDR3, as DNA: TGTGCCAGCAGGGTACCAAGCGGTGACACCGGGGAGCTGTTTTTT.